This TCR beta chain was sequenced in a study of T-cell memory formation after mild COVID-19. Study details: Largely donor-specific sequence clusters came from a couple of donors.

This clonotype was found a few times. The germline gives CDR1 DFQATT, CDR2 SNEGSKA (reference sequence). The CDR3 sequence is 14 residues long. Trimming removed 0 bases from V and 8 bases from J; junction bases left unmatched: 4. TCRdb re-derived calls from the 5' RACE reads in MiXCR, one entry per CDR3 protein. The sample yields about 410,000 distinct CDR3 sequences, about a sixth seen once. The sequenced sample consisted of PBMCs or a T cell subset sorted from them (not recorded which). This chain uses TRBV20-1 with TRBJ1-4; TRBD1 agrees at 9 bases. This sequence was found in a man younger than 30 who had mild COVID-19 (a few samples of this study predate the infection). Cell type and time point are not known. The CDR3 region has the DNA TGCAGTGCTAGAGAACCAGGGACAGGGGAAAAACTGTTTTTT. As protein: CSAREPGTGEKLFF.